The 31 T cell receptor beta chains presented below share a single source sample, sequenced in a study of identical twins (TCRdb year 2016). Library method: 5' RACE. For sequencing, an Illumina HiSeq 2000 was employed. TCRdb cleaned the public reads at Q25 with fastp, built clones with MiXCR and kept in-frame beta chains. Rows merge per CDR3 protein into single entries with the most common DNA and genes. This sample holds some 690,000 distinct CDR3 sequences; 21% were observed only once. The ten top clones hold roughly 4% of the sample. These data were likewise used in another study, on T cells expressing NK-cell markers.

Sequencing input: PBMCs. These receptors all stem from a woman under 30 in good health.

This clonotype was counted a few times. The V call is TRBV6-1, the J call TRBJ2-3; perhaps TRBD2 as D (6 bases). The CDR3 loop spans 15 amino acids. The V gene lost 6 bases and the J gene lost 0 bases, with 13 bases spanning the gap. CDR1 is MNHNS and CDR2 is SASEGT in the germline V gene. The DNA of the CDR3 is TGTGCCAGCAGCGACGATGCGGGAAGCACAGATACGCAGTATTTT. Protein product: CASSDDAGSTDTQYF.

This clonotype was detected ten times or more. Germline and junction disagree at one end, which may indicate a read error. The J gene is TRBJ2-3, the V gene TRBV5-1; D unresolved. The germline gives CDR1 SGHRS, CDR2 YFSETQ. The CDR3 is made up of 14 amino acids. CDR3 in amino acids: CASSLGSSTDTQYF. The CDR3 DNA reads as TGTGCCAGCAGCTTAGGGTCAAGCACAGATACGCAGTATTTT.

V gene TRBV10-2 combines with J gene TRBJ2-1, with D maybe TRBD2 (5 bases). Trimming left V 8 bases short and J 7 bases short, with 12 bases between. Germline values: CDR1 WSHSY, CDR2 SAAADI. The CDR3 runs 12 residues. The CDR3 is CASGRGLNEQFF. Here the CDR3 DNA reads TGCGCCAGCGGACGCGGGTTAAATGAGCAGTTCTTC.

This clonotype was found many times. The gene calls are TRBV29-1 and TRBJ2-3; D possibly uses TRBD1 or TRBD2 (5 bases each). CDR3 length equals 15 residues. Germline lookup yields CDR1 SQVTM and CDR2 ANQGSEA. Trimming pared 4 bases from V and 2 bases from J, leaving 16 bases between. CDR3 nucleotides: TGCAGCGTTGTAGCAGGGAGTTCGCCCACAGATACGCAGTATTTT. It specifies CSVVAGSSPTDTQYF.

The table lists this clonotype with a few counts. The gene calls are TRBV7-9 and TRBJ2-1; tentative D call: TRBD1 (6 bases). V gave up 5 bases and J gave up 2 bases, with 13 bases separating them. Germline CDR1 SEHNR, CDR2 FQNEAQ (reference sequence). This CDR3 is built from 15 residues. In nucleotides, the CDR3 is TGTGCCAGCAGCCCTCGGACAGACGCCTACAATGAGCAGTTCTTC. Translation: CASSPRTDAYNEQFF. The full variable domain, in which reference TRBV7-9 and TRBJ2-1 provide the parts outside the CDR3, is DTGVSQNPRHKITKRGQNVTFRCDPISEHNRLYWYRQTLGQGPEFLTYFQNEAQLEKSRLLSDRFSAERPKGSFSTLEIQRTEQGDSAMYLCASSPRTDAYNEQFFGPGTRLTVL.

This rearrangement joins TRBV2 to TRBJ2-1; the D gene is possibly TRBD2 (5 bases). CDR1 and CDR2 (germline): SNHLY, FYNNEI. Trimming stripped 6 bases from V and 5 bases from J, with 17 bases between. The CDR3 totals 15 residues. CDR3 nucleotide sequence: TGTGCCAGCAGCCCCGTGGAGGTTCGGCACAATGAGCAGTTCTTC. Encoded protein: CASSPVEVRHNEQFF.

In this sample, this clonotype turned up a few times. The chain links TRBV20-1 to TRBJ2-7; D is unresolved. Trimming removed 3 bases from V and 3 bases from J, with 15 bases in between. Per the germline V gene, CDR1 is DFQATT and CDR2 is SNEGSKA (reference sequence). The length of the CDR3 is 14 residues. The chain's CDR3 is CSARPHMAVYEQYF. The CDR3 nucleotides are TGCAGTGCTAGGCCCCATATGGCGGTCTACGAGCAGTACTTC.

This clonotype has just a few counts. The chain links TRBV20-1 to TRBJ2-2; D is perhaps TRBD2 (5 bases). The CDR3 runs 13 residues. With 6 bases removed from V and 3 bases from J, the gap between germline ends came to 11 bases. The germline V gene encodes CDR1 DFQATT and CDR2 SNEGSKA (reference sequence). CDR3 sequence reads: CSASAEDTGELFF. The CDR3 region has the DNA TGCAGTGCGTCAGCGGAGGACACCGGGGAGCTGTTTTTT.

This clonotype was counted many times. V and J are TRBV5-4 and TRBJ1-3; D unresolved. Germline V lookup: CDR1 SGHNT, CDR2 YYREEE (reference sequence). The CDR3 sequence is 14 residues long. Trimming cost V 2 bases and J 4 bases, with 10 bases left between them. Here the CDR3 reads CASSLSNGGNTIYF. DNA of the CDR3: TGTGCCAGCAGCTTAAGCAACGGGGGAAACACCATATATTTT.

The chain joins TRBV18 to TRBJ1-4, with a weak D call TRBD1 (6 bases). V was pared by 3 bases and J by 10 bases, with 6 bases between. This CDR3 has 11 residues. Germline V CDR1 and CDR2: KGHSH, LQKENI. CDR3 in amino acids: CASSPDRKLFF. The CDR3 DNA reads as TGTGCCAGCTCACCGGACAGAAAACTGTTTTTT.

This clonotype was recorded at least ten times. This rearrangement joins TRBV20-1 to TRBJ2-1, with a tentative D call TRBD2 (7 bases). Germline V gene data show CDR1 as DFQATT and CDR2 as SNEGSKA (reference sequence). This CDR3 contains 14 residues. V dropped 3 bases and J dropped 2 bases, with 11 bases sitting between them. CDR3 coding DNA: TGCAGTGCTAGCCGGGGGGCCCCCTACAATGAGCAGTTCTTC. Its protein product is CSASRGAPYNEQFF.

This clonotype has at least ten counts. The chain is built from TRBV29-1 and TRBJ2-1; perhaps D is TRBD1 or TRBD2 (5 bases each). Germline assignment: CDR1 SQVTM and CDR2 ANQGSEA. The CDR3 loop spans 13 amino acids. Trimming stripped 6 bases from V and 1 base from J, with 10 bases between. For the CDR3, the DNA is TGCAGCGTCGGGGACCGTTCCTACAATGAGCAGTTCTTC. It encodes CSVGDRSYNEQFF.

The chain is built from TRBV6-5 and TRBJ2-1; TRBD2 is a possible D gene (6 bases). Between the trimmed V and J ends, which lost 4 bases and 2 bases, there was a span of 18 bases. The CDR3 covers 17 residues. Germline V gene data show CDR1 as MNHEY and CDR2 as SVGAGI. CDR3 protein: CASSFYTPGTAYNEQFF. As DNA, the CDR3 is TGTGCCAGCAGTTTTTATACCCCCGGGACTGCCTACAATGAGCAGTTCTTC.

The chain uses TRBV20-1 and TRBJ2-3; 7 bases fit TRBD2. V gave up 0 bases and J gave up 2 bases; unmatched junction bases: 8. CDR3 length equals 16 residues. CDR1 and CDR2 (germline): DFQATT, SNEGSKA (reference sequence). CDR3 residues: CSARDRAGVVTDTQYF. The CDR3 bases are TGCAGTGCTAGAGATCGGGCGGGAGTGGTCACAGATACGCAGTATTTT.

The CDR3 nucleotides read TGTGCCAGCAGCTTAGCGCCATTCAATGAGCAGTTCTTC. Translation: CASSLAPFNEQFF. This chain links TRBV7-2 with TRBJ2-1; no definite D call. Trimming cost V 0 bases and J 6 bases, with 6 bases left between them. CDR1 SGHTA and CDR2 FQGNSA come from the germline V gene. The length of the CDR3 is 13 residues.

This clonotype occurred a few times. This chain links TRBV5-1 with TRBJ2-7; the D gene is possibly TRBD1 (6 bases). The CDR3 has 17 amino acids. Germline CDR1 reads SGHRS; CDR2 reads YFSETQ. V shed 1 base and J shed 5 bases, with 22 bases lying between them. CDR3: CASSLRDADRGSDEQYF. The CDR3 coding sequence is TGCGCCAGCAGCTTGAGGGATGCGGACAGAGGTTCGGACGAGCAGTACTTC.

This chain links TRBV6-2 or TRBV6-3 with TRBJ1-5, with a possible D match to TRBD1 (6 bases). The CDR3 has 14 amino acids. V was shortened by 7 bases and J by 7 bases, with 17 bases between the two germline ends. Germline CDR1 reads MNHEY; CDR2 reads SVGEGT. The CDR3 DNA reads as TGTGCCAGCACCTACGGGGGGGCAGGACAGCCCCAGCATTTT. This gives the protein CASTYGGAGQPQHF.

The CDR3 sequence is CASSQDGTSGRRVYNEQFF. The CDR3 DNA follows: TGCGCCAGCAGCCAAGATGGGACTAGCGGGAGGAGGGTTTACAATGAGCAGTTCTTC. The V gene is TRBV4-3, the J gene TRBJ2-1, with TRBD2 identical over 15 bases. Germline V gene data show CDR1 as LGHNA and CDR2 as YSLEER. This CDR3 region has 19 residues. The V and J ends lost 0 bases and 4 bases, in that order; junction bases with no gene match: 7.

This clonotype was picked up a small number of times. This chain joins TRBV15 and TRBJ2-1; no firm D call. V was shortened by 0 bases and J by 0 bases, with 6 bases between the two germline ends. Germline V gene data show CDR1 as LNHNV and CDR2 as YYDKDF (reference sequence). The CDR3 sequence is 15 residues long. CDR3 residues: CATSRDVRSYNEQFF. The CDR3 region has the DNA TGTGCCACCAGCAGAGATGTCCGCTCCTACAATGAGCAGTTCTTC.

This clonotype was recorded a few times. This chain joins TRBV27 and TRBJ2-7; no reliable D call. This CDR3 contains 14 residues. V was cut by 5 bases and J by 3 bases, with 14 bases left in between. Germline CDR1 and CDR2: MNHEY and SMNVEV (reference sequence). The CDR3 spells CASSPSRIHYEQYF. The DNA of the CDR3 is TGTGCCAGCAGTCCCTCCCGGATCCACTACGAGCAGTACTTC.

V is TRBV20-1 and J is TRBJ2-1, with D possibly matching TRBD2 (7 bases). The germline V gene encodes CDR1 DFQATT and CDR2 SNEGSKA (reference sequence). V shed 0 bases and J shed 2 bases, with 20 bases lying between them. The CDR3 extends over 18 amino acids. CDR3 DNA: TGCAGTGCTAGAGATCCCTCTAAGGGGGGGAGCCCCTACAATGAGCAGTTCTTC. Its translation is CSARDPSKGGSPYNEQFF.

This clonotype has just a few counts. The chain joins TRBV25-1 to TRBJ1-2, with D maybe TRBD1 (5 bases). V was clipped by 7 bases and J by 2 bases, with 14 bases between them. The V gene's germline CDR1 is MGHDK and CDR2 SYGVNS. The CDR3 length is 14 residues. CDR3 nucleotides: TGTGCCAGCAATCCAGGCTGGGGGAACTATGGCTACACCTTC. It yields the protein CASNPGWGNYGYTF.

The chain links TRBV10-3 to TRBJ2-1; 9 bases align to TRBD1. The CDR3 runs to 14 residues. Trimming removed 6 bases from V and 8 bases from J; junction bases left unmatched: 8. CDR1 and CDR2 from the germline V gene are ENHRY and SYGVKD. The CDR3: CAIRPGQGRDEQFF. CDR3 sequence (DNA): TGTGCCATCAGACCGGGACAGGGACGGGATGAGCAGTTCTTC.

This clonotype was found a few times. The J gene is TRBJ1-2, the V gene TRBV20-1; 8 nucleotides line up with TRBD1. Germline lookup yields CDR1 DFQATT and CDR2 SNEGSKA (reference sequence). The CDR3 loop spans 15 amino acids. Trimming took 6 bases from V and 2 from J; bases not matched to a gene: 11. The CDR3 reads CSALGQGGRNYGYTF. CDR3 in DNA: TGCAGTGCCCTCGGACAGGGTGGCCGGAACTATGGCTACACCTTC.

This clonotype was counted a few times. The rearrangement links TRBV10-3 to TRBJ2-1; 12 bases map to TRBD2. V trimming: 0 bases; J trimming: 7 bases; junction bases outside the gene matches: 4. There are 16 residues in the CDR3. Germline V gene data show CDR1 as ENHRY and CDR2 as SYGVKD. CDR3 bases: TGTGCCATCAGTGAGTCCCTACTAGCGGGGGGTAATGAGCAGTTCTTC. Its translation is CAISESLLAGGNEQFF.

The chain has TRBV11-2 and TRBJ2-7; 7 bases agree with TRBD1. There are 18 residues in the CDR3. The V gene's germline CDR1 is SGHAT and CDR2 FQNNGV. The ends lost 5 bases at V and 0 bases at J; junction bases unmatched: 16. CDR3 in DNA: TGTGCCAGCAGCCTCCCGGGACAGTCAGTATACTACTCCTACGAGCAGTACTTC. It specifies CASSLPGQSVYYSYEQYF. The whole variable domain, filled in from reference TRBV11-2 and TRBJ2-7, reads EAGVAQSPRYKIIEKRQSVAFWCNPISGHATLYWYQQILGQGPKLLIQFQNNGVVDDSQLPKDRFSAERLKGVDSTLKIQPAKLEDSAVYLCASSLPGQSVYYSYEQYFGPGTRLTVT.

This clonotype was seen a few times. V usage is TRBV9 and J usage is TRBJ2-7, with TRBD2 matching over 14 bases. V trimming: 0 bases; J trimming: 2 bases; junction bases outside the gene matches: 7. Germline CDR1 SGDLS, CDR2 YYNGEE. The CDR3 is 18 amino acids. The CDR3 sequence is CASSVGGTSGSYAYEQYF. DNA of the CDR3: TGTGCCAGCAGCGTAGGAGGGACTAGCGGGAGTTATGCCTACGAGCAGTACTTC.

This chain links TRBV6-2 or TRBV6-3 with TRBJ2-3; D gene uncertain. Germline assignment: CDR1 MNHEY and CDR2 SVGEGT. V shed 5 bases and J shed 2 bases, with 14 bases lying between them. The CDR3 covers 15 residues. In DNA, the CDR3 is TGTGCCAGCAGTCCCCCAAGAGAGTACACAGATACGCAGTATTTT. This gives the protein CASSPPREYTDTQYF.

The table lists this clonotype with a few counts. This chain uses TRBV7-9 with TRBJ1-2; 7 positions match TRBD1. CDR3 size: 14 residues. With V trimmed by 2 bases and J by 6 bases, 6 bases remained unmatched. Germline assignment: CDR1 SEHNR and CDR2 FQNEAQ (reference sequence). The CDR3 DNA reads as TGTGCCAGCAGCTTAAATGGCAGGGGGGATGGCTACACCTTC. This translates into CASSLNGRGDGYTF.

CDR3 nucleotide sequence: TGTGCCAGTAAACTAGCGGGAGGGCCTCGGTACAATGAGCAGTTCTTC. Translated: CASKLAGGPRYNEQFF. The J gene is TRBJ2-1, the V gene TRBV11-2; 13 bases are shared with TRBD2. The CDR3 is 16 residues long. The junction had 9 bases not matched to a gene; V was cut back by 9 bases and J by 4 bases. The V gene's germline CDR1 is SGHAT and CDR2 FQNNGV.

The rearrangement uses TRBV12-3 or TRBV12-4 and TRBJ2-2; D remains unclear. The CDR3 sequence is 13 residues long. The V and J ends lost 4 bases and 6 bases respectively, with 9 bases between them. CDR3 nucleotides: TGTGCCAGCAGTTCAAAGGAACCCGGGGAGCTGTTTTTT. Translating gives CASSSKEPGELFF.